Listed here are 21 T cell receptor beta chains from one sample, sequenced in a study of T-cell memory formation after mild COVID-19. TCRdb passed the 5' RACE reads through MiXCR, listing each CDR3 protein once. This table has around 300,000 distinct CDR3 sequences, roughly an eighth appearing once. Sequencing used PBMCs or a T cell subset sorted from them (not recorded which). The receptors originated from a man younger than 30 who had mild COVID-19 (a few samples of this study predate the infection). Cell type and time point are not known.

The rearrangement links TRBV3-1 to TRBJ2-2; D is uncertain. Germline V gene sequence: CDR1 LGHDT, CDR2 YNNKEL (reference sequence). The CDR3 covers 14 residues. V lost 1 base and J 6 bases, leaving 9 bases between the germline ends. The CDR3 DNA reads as TGTGCCAGCAGCCAAGGGGCCCGGGCCGGGGAGCTGTTTTTT. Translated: CASSQGARAGELFF.

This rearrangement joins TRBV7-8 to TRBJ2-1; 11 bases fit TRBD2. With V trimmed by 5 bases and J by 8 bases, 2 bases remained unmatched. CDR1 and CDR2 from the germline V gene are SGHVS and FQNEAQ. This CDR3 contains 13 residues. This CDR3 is CASSPGLADEQFF. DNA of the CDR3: TGTGCCAGCAGCCCGGGACTAGCGGATGAGCAGTTCTTC. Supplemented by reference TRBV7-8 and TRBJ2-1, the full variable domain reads GAGVSQSPRYKVAKRGQDVALRCDPISGHVSLFWYQQALGQGPEFLTYFQNEAQLDKSGLPSDRFFAERPEGSVSTLKIQRTQQEDSAVYLCASSPGLADEQFFGPGTRLTVL.

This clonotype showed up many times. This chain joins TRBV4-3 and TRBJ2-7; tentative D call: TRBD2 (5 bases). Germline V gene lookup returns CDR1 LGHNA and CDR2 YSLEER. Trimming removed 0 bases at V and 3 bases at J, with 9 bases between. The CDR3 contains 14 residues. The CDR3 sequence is CASSQDRAGYEQYF. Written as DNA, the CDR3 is TGCGCCAGCAGCCAAGATCGCGCGGGCTACGAGCAGTACTTC.

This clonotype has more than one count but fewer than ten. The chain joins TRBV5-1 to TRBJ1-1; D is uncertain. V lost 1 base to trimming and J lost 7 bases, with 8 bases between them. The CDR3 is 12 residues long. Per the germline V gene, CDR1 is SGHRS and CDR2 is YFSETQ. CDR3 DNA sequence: TGCGCCAGCAGCTTGTTCGAGAATGAAGCTTTCTTT. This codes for CASSLFENEAFF.

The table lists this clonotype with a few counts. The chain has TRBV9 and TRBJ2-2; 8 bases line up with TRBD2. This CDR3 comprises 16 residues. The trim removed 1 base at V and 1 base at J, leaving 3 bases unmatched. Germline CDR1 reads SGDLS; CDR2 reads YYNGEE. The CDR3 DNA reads TGTGCCAGCAGCGTAAGGAGCGGGGGGAACACCGGGGAGCTGTTTTTT. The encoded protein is CASSVRSGGNTGELFF.

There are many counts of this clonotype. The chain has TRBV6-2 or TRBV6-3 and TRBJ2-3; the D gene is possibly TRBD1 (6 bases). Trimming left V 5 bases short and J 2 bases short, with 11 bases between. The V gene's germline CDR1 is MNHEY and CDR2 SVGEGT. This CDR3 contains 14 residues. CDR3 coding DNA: TGTGCCAGCAGTCAGGGGCCCGACACAGATACGCAGTATTTT. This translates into CASSQGPDTDTQYF.

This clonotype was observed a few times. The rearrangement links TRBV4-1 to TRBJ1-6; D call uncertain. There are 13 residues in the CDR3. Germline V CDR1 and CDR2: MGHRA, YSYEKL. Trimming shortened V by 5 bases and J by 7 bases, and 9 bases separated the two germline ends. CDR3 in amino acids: CASSTDRNSPLHF. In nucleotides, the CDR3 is TGCGCCAGCAGCACAGATAGGAATTCACCCCTCCACTTT.

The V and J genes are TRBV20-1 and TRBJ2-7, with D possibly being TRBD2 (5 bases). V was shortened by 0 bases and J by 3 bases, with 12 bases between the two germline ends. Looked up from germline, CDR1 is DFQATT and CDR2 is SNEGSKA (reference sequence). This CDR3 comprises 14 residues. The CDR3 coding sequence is TGCAGTGCTAGAGATGTCGGGGAAAACTACGAGCAGTACTTC. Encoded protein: CSARDVGENYEQYF.

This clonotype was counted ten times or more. CDR3 nucleotide sequence: TGCGCCAGCAGCTTGGCAAGGGAAGAGACCCAGTACTTC. Translating gives CASSLAREETQYF. The rearrangement links TRBV5-1 to TRBJ2-5; D uncertain. This CDR3 region has 13 residues. The V gene lost 0 bases and the J gene lost 3 bases, with 6 bases spanning the gap. Germline V gives CDR1 SGHRS, CDR2 YFSETQ.

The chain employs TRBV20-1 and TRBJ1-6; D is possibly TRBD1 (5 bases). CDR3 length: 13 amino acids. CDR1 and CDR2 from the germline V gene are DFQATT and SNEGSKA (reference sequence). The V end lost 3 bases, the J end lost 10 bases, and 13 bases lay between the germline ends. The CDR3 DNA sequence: TGCAGTGCTAGGGGCACCCCAGGGTCACCCCTCCACTTT. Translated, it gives CSARGTPGSPLHF.

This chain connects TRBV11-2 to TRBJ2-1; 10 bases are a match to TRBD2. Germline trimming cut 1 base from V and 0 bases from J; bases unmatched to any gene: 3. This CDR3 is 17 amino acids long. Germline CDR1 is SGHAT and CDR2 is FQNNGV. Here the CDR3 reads CASSLGTSGASYNEQFF. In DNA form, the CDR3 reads TGTGCCAGCAGCTTAGGGACTAGCGGAGCCTCCTACAATGAGCAGTTCTTC.

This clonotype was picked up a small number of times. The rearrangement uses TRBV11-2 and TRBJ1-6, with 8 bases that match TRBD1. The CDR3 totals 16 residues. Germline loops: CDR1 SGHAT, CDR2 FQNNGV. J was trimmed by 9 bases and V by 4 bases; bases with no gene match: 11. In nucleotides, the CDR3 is TGTGCCAGCAGCTCTCCGGACAGGGCGCTAGGTTCACCCCTCCACTTT. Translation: CASSSPDRALGSPLHF.

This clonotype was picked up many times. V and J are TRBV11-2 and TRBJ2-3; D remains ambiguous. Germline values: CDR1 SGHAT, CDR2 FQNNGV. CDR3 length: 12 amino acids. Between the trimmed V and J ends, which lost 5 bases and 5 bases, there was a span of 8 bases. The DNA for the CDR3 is TGTGCCAGCAGCCTCACGATAGATACGCAGTATTTT. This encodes CASSLTIDTQYF.

CDR3 nucleotide sequence: TGTGCCAGCAGCCCTCCCGAGGGGCTGTACACCGGGGAGCTGTTTTTT. Translating gives CASSPPEGLYTGELFF. The chain combines TRBV5-6 with TRBJ2-2; TRBD1 or TRBD2 may be the D gene (5 bases each). The CDR3 is made up of 16 amino acids. CDR1 and CDR2 from the germline V gene are SGHDT and YYEEEE. V lost 4 bases, J lost 3 bases, and 16 bases lay in between. Full variable domain (rest looked up from reference TRBV5-6 and TRBJ2-2): DAGVTQSPTHLIKTRGQQVTLRCSPKSGHDTVSWYQQALGQGPQFIFQYYEEEERQRGNFPDRFSGHQFPNYSSELNVNALLLGDSALYLCASSPPEGLYTGELFFGEGSRLTVL.

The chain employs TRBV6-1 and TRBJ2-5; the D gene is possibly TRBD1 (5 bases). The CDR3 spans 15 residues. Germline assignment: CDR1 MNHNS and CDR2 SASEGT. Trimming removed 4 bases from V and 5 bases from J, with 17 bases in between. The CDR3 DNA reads TGTGCCAGCAGTGGGGCAGGGTTACGCGGTGAGACCCAGTACTTC. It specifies CASSGAGLRGETQYF.

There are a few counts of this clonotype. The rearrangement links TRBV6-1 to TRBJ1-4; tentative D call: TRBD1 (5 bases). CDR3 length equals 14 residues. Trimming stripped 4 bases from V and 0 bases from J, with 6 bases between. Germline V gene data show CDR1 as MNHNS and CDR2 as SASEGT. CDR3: CASSGQPTNEKLFF. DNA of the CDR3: TGTGCCAGCAGTGGACAGCCAACTAATGAAAAACTGTTTTTT.

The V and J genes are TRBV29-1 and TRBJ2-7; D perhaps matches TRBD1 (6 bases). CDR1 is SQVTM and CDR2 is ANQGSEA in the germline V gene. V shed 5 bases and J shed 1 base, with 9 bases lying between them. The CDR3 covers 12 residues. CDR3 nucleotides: TGCAGCGTTACAACAGGGTCCTACGAGCAGTACGTC. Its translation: CSVTTGSYEQYV.

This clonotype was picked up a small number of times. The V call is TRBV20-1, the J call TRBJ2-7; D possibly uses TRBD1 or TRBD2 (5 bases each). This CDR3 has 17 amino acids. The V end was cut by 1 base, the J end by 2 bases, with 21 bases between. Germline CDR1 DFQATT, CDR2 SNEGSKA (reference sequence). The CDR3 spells CSARAILSGTDPYEQYF. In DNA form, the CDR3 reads TGCAGTGCTAGAGCCATACTCTCCGGGACGGATCCCTACGAGCAGTACTTC.

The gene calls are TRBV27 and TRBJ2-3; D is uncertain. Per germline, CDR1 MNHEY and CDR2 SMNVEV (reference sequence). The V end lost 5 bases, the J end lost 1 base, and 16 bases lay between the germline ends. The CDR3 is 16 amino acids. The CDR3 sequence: CASSQGYGVGTDTQYF. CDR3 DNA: TGTGCCAGCAGTCAAGGTTACGGCGTGGGCACAGATACGCAGTATTTT.

CDR3 coding DNA: TGTGCCAGCAGCTTAGGCGAGTTAACCGGGGAGCTGTTTTTT. It yields the protein CASSLGELTGELFF. The chain is built from TRBV7-6 and TRBJ2-2; D remains unclear. Germline-derived CDR1 and CDR2 are SGHVS and FNYEAQ. CDR3 length: 14 residues. V lost 1 base, J lost 5 bases, and 8 bases lay in between. The full variable domain, its missing parts supplied by reference TRBV7-6 and TRBJ2-2, is GAGVSQSPRYKVTKRGQDVALRCDPISGHVSLYWYRQALGQGPEFLTYFNYEAQQDKSGLPNDRFSAERPEGSISTLTIQRTEQRDSAMYRCASSLGELTGELFFGEGSRLTVL.

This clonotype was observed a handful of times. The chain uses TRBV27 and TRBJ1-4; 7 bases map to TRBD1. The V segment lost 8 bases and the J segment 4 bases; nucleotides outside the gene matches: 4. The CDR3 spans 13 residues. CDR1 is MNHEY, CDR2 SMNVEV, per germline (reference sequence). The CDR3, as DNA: TGTGCCAGCCGGGACAGCTTTAATGAAAAACTGTTTTTT. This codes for CASRDSFNEKLFF.